This TCR beta chain was captured by sequencing in a study of T-cell reconstitution after alpha-beta-depleted transplantation in children. Unique molecular identifiers tagged the TCRbeta library. TCRdb re-analysed the PCR reads in MiXCR, keeping a single row per CDR3 protein. The sample has some 500,000 distinct CDR3 sequences; less than 35% are singletons. The CDR3 spans 15 residues. J lost 5 bases, V lost 5 bases, and 12 bases had no gene match. Germline CDR1 and CDR2: DFQATT and SNEGSKA (reference sequence). The sequencing used PBMCs from the stem cell graft donor, collected from the stem cell graft. This receptor was obtained from a human donor who donated a stem cell graft to a child with aplastic anemia. The chain is built from TRBV20-1 and TRBJ1-2, with TRBD1 identical over 9 bases. CDR3: CSACTGTGCLYGYTF. CDR3 coding DNA: TGCAGTGCTTGTACCGGGACAGGGTGTCTATATGGCTACACCTTC.